One and the same sample provided the 2 T cell receptor beta chains below, sequenced in a study of blood T cell repertoires in COVID-19. Assay used: immunoSEQ multiplex PCR; TCRdb lists only in-frame clones, some missing. The sample consists of 310,000 or so clones, about 85% of them appearing once. Sequencing was done on a sample of PBMCs or T cells enriched from blood (not recorded which). The receptors were sampled from a woman in her thirties who had recovered from COVID-19.

The rearrangement joins TRBV19 to TRBJ1-1; no firm D call. The germline V gene encodes CDR1 LNHDA and CDR2 SQIVND (reference sequence). This CDR3 is built from 16 residues. V was cut by 9 bases and J by 4 bases, with 24 bases left in between. CDR3 nucleotides: TGTGCCAGCCTCGCGGCCCGCGAGGCTATCTCCACTGAAGCTTTCTTT. Translating gives CASLAAREAISTEAFF.

The chain links TRBV19 to TRBJ2-3, with 9 bases identical to TRBD2. The CDR3 has 15 amino acids. The germline CDR1 and CDR2 sequences are LNHDA and SQIVND (reference sequence). The ends lost 4 bases at V and 4 bases at J; junction bases unmatched: 6. CDR3 amino acids: CASSKGTSSSDTQYF. CDR3 DNA sequence: TGTGCCAGTAGTAAAGGGACTAGCAGCTCAGATACGCAGTATTTT.